Listed below are T cell receptor beta chains from one sample, sequenced in a study of cytomegalovirus exposure and HLA in healthy donors. Libraries were prepared by immunoSEQ multiplex PCR; TCRdb keeps only in-frame clonotypes and omits some of them. The sample consists of about 120,000 clones, 80% of them appearing once. The sequenced sample was PBMCs. These receptors were taken from a female donor in good health and CMV-seropositive. CDR3s include the opening cysteine and the closing phenylalanine or tryptophan. A D gene is named only where the DNA matches it firmly. Size is omitted from some rows. Given values are once, few, many or a class for expanded clones.

d_gene,abundance,len,v_gene,j_gene,CDR3nt,CDR3aa
NA,NA,15,TRBV5-4,TRBJ1-1,TGTGCCAGCAGCTTGCCCCCGGGATCGAACACTGAAGCTTTCTTT,CASSLPPGSNTEAFF
NA,few,16,TRBV7-3,TRBJ1-1,TGTGCCAGCAGCTCGGGAGGGGGGGTCGATGTCACTGAAGCTTTCTTT,CASSSGGGVDVTEAFF
NA,NA,15,TRBV25-1,TRBJ2-5,TGTGCCAGCAGTGACCGTCCGGGGGTTGCAGAGACCCAGTACTTC,CASSDRPGVAETQYF
TRBD1,few,14,TRBV6-5,TRBJ2-5,TGTGCCAGCAGTTTATTGACAGGGGGAGAGACCCAGTACTTC,CASSLLTGGETQYF
NA,NA,14,TRBV11-1,TRBJ2-5,TGTGCCAGCAGCCCACGGGGGACCCAAGAGACCCAGTACTTC,CASSPRGTQETQYF
TRBD2,few,16,TRBV10-3,TRBJ2-7,TGTGCCATCAGCACAATCCTAGCGGGGGGGGCCTACGAGCAGTACTTC,CAISTILAGGAYEQYF
NA,NA,13,TRBV18,TRBJ2-2,TGTGCCTCCTTGAAGGGGCCCGGCGGGGAGCTGTTTTTT,CASLKGPGGELFF
NA,NA,18,TRBV7-9,TRBJ1-5,TGTGCCAGCAGCTTAGTGGGGGGAGCACAGGACTTAGTTCAGCCCCAGCATTTT,CASSLVGGAQDLVQPQHF
TRBD1,NA,15,TRBV6-1,TRBJ2-3,TGTGCCAGCAGTAGTCGGGACAGGGTATTGGATACGCAGTATTTT,CASSSRDRVLDTQYF
NA,NA,14,TRBV7-2,TRBJ2-2,TGTGCCAGCAGCTTAGGGGCACACACCGGGGAGCTGTTTTTT,CASSLGAHTGELFF
NA,NA,13,TRBV6-6,TRBJ2-5,TGTGCCGCATCGGCCCAGCGCCAAGAGACCCAGTACTTC,CAASAQRQETQYF
NA,few,14,TRBV5-6,TRBJ2-7,TGTGCCAGCAGCCCAGCAGGGTGGGACTACGAGCAGTACTTC,CASSPAGWDYEQYF
TRBD1,few,14,TRBV19,TRBJ1-2,TGTGCCAGCCGGGAGACAGGGGGCCGATATGGCTACACCTTC,CASRETGGRYGYTF
NA,once,16,TRBV4-1,TRBJ1-5,TGCGCCAGCAGCCAAGAGGGCGTCTCCCAAGGTCAGCCCCAGCATTTT,CASSQEGVSQGQPQHF
NA,NA,19,TRBV9,TRBJ2-5,TGTGCCAGCAGCGTAGCCCCGCACGGGCAGGGTACTAAACAAGAGACCCAGTACTTC,CASSVAPHGQGTKQETQYF
NA,once,15,TRBV15,TRBJ1-2,TGTGCCACCAGCAGAGATTTCGAAGCCAACTATGGCTACACCTTC,CATSRDFEANYGYTF
TRBD2,NA,15,TRBV5-1,TRBJ2-5,TGCGCCAGCGGGGACCCGGGACTAGCGGAAGAGACCCAGTACTTC,CASGDPGLAEETQYF
NA,NA,12,TRBV6-1,TRBJ1-1,TGTGCCAGCAGTGAATGGCGGGGAGAAGCTTTCTTT,CASSEWRGEAFF
NA,NA,17,TRBV10-3,TRBJ1-1,TGTGCCATCAGTGAGTCTACGGGGGGCCAGATAAACACTGAAGCTTTCTTT,CAISESTGGQINTEAFF
NA,NA,13,TRBV6-5,TRBJ2-1,TGTGCCAGCAGGGCTAGCGCCAACAATGAGCAGTTCTTC,CASRASANNEQFF
NA,NA,18,TRBV4-2,TRBJ2-1,TGTGCCAGCAGCCAAGAAGAGGCCTATCGGGGTTTAAACAATGAGCAGTTCTTC,CASSQEEAYRGLNNEQFF
TRBD1,NA,13,TRBV28,TRBJ1-4,TGTGCCAGTTGGACAGGGGGAAATGAAAAACTGTTTTTT,CASWTGGNEKLFF
TRBD1,NA,16,TRBV28,TRBJ1-3,TGTGCCAGCAGTCCCCCGGACAGGAGCTCTGGAAACACCATATATTTT,CASSPPDRSSGNTIYF
TRBD2,NA,15,TRBV2,TRBJ2-7,TGTGCCAGCAGAGGAGCTAGCGGGGGGGCGGAAGAGCAGTACTTC,CASRGASGGAEEQYF
TRBD1,NA,13,TRBV2,TRBJ1-2,TGTGCCAGCAGATCGGGACAGCGTAATGGCTACACCTTC,CASRSGQRNGYTF
TRBD1,NA,18,TRBV23-1,TRBJ2-2,TGCGCCAGCAGTCAACGGGAATCCGGGACAGGGCTCACCGGGGAGCTGTTTTTT,CASSQRESGTGLTGELFF
TRBD1,NA,13,TRBV2,TRBJ2-3,TGTGCCAGCAATGAACAGGGGTCAGATACGCAGTATTTT,CASNEQGSDTQYF
TRBD1,NA,15,TRBV5-6,TRBJ2-7,TGTGCCAGCAGCTTGGGACAGGGATTTTCCTACGAGCAGTACTTC,CASSLGQGFSYEQYF
TRBD2,NA,17,TRBV5-5,TRBJ2-5,TGTGCCAGCAGCTTGGGTGGGACTAGCGGTATTGCAGGGACCCAGTACTTC,CASSLGGTSGIAGTQYF
NA,NA,13,TRBV18,TRBJ1-1,TGTGCCAGCTCCCAAAGAGACTTTTCTGAAGCTTTCTTT,CASSQRDFSEAFF
TRBD1,NA,15,TRBV5-1,TRBJ1-1,TGCGCCAGCAGCTCGATGACAGGGACGAACACTGAAGCTTTCTTT,CASSSMTGTNTEAFF